This entry concerns a single T cell receptor beta chain. What it binds is unknown. The data originate from a study of post-analysis software for immune sequencing data. Study outcomes and limitations: The five TRBV segments detected at higher frequency in patients than in controls included TRBV5-6, TRBV5-1 and TRBV20-1. Those with multiple sclerosis, the patient group, showed significantly lower normalized Chao1 diversity than controls.

Unique-molecular-identifier-tagged TCR beta cDNA libraries were used. TCRdb recomputed calls from the PCR reads with MiXCR, one row per CDR3 protein. This sample yields roughly 570,000 distinct CDR3 sequences, of which under 40% are seen a single time; around 6% belongs to the top ten. Germline CDR1 reads SSHAT; CDR2 reads FNYEAQ (reference sequence). Trimming cost V 5 bases and J 7 bases; bases outside gene matches: 10. The CDR3 loop spans 16 amino acids. Source material: blood. This chain connects TRBV7-7 to TRBJ2-7; 14 bases align to TRBD2. The clonotype was recovered from a girl under 18 with multiple sclerosis. This CDR3 reads CASSPRTSGGYNEQYF. The CDR3 coding sequence is TGTGCCAGCAGCCCTCGGACTAGCGGGGGGTACAATGAGCAGTACTTC.